The 9 T cell receptor beta chains below were found in one sample sequenced in a study of chemoradiotherapy in HPV16-positive cancers. The assay was immunoSEQ multiplex PCR, and TCRdb's table has in-frame clones only and misses some. The sample shows 65,000 to 80,000 clones, about nine tenths of them seen only once. The sample was blood, taken from a patient who underwent chemoradiotherapy. These receptors were obtained from a human donor with HPV-associated anogenital cancer.

The chain is built from TRBV5-1 and TRBJ2-3; tentatively, D is TRBD1 (5 bases). V lost 6 bases to trimming and J lost 4 bases, with 15 bases between them. CDR1 is SGHRS and CDR2 is YFSETQ in the germline V gene. This CDR3 region has 14 residues. The CDR3 is CASTSGLTSDTQYF. CDR3 coding DNA: TGCGCCAGCACCTCAGGGCTTACCTCAGATACGCAGTATTTT. Looking up the rest from reference TRBV5-1 and TRBJ2-3 gives the full variable domain: KAGVTQTPRYLIKTRGQQVTLSCSPISGHRSVSWYQQTPGQGLQFLFEYFSETQRNKGNFPGRFSGRQFSNSRSEMNVSTLELGDSALYLCASTSGLTSDTQYFGPGTRLTVL.

The CDR3 DNA is TGTGCCAGCAGACACCACAGGGGGTCTAGCACAGATACGCAGTATTTT. The encoded protein is CASRHHRGSSTDTQYF. The chain recombines TRBV28 with TRBJ2-3, with TRBD1 identical over 8 bases. V dropped 6 bases and J dropped 0; count of bases not matched to a gene: 8. The V gene's germline CDR1 is MDHEN and CDR2 SYDVKM. CDR3 length equals 16 residues.

This clone was detected once. The chain recombines TRBV5-1 with TRBJ2-4, with TRBD1 identical over 7 bases. The germline gives CDR1 SGHRS, CDR2 YFSETQ. The length of the CDR3 is 15 residues. Trimming at V came to 0 bases and at J to 6 bases, leaving 6 bases not matched to a gene. The CDR3 region is CASSLEQGIGNIQYF. CDR3 DNA sequence: TGCGCCAGCAGCTTGGAACAGGGGATAGGAAACATTCAGTACTTC.

This chain joins TRBV15 and TRBJ2-1, with D possibly being TRBD1 (6 bases). Per the germline V gene, CDR1 is LNHNV and CDR2 is YYDKDF (reference sequence). This CDR3 comprises 15 residues. Deletions cut 5 bases from V and 6 bases from J, with 17 bases between. The DNA of the CDR3 is TGTGCCACCAGCCCCCGGGACACTGAGAGCAATGAGCAGTTCTTC. Translation gives CATSPRDTESNEQFF.

In the case of this clone: At the DNA level, this CDR3 is encoded by other sequences in the same sample as well. This chain uses TRBV7-9 with TRBJ2-7; D could derive from TRBD1 or TRBD2 (5 bases each). Looked up from germline, CDR1 is SEHNR and CDR2 is FQNEAQ (reference sequence). CDR3 length equals 13 residues. Trimming cost V 2 bases and J 2 bases, with 7 bases left between them. In DNA form, the CDR3 reads TGTGCCAGCAGCTTAAGGGGACCCTACGAGCAGTACTTC. Translation gives CASSLRGPYEQYF.

The chain couples TRBV19 to TRBJ2-3; D might be TRBD2 (6 bases). This CDR3 is 13 amino acids long. Germline-derived CDR1 and CDR2 are LNHDA and SQIVND (reference sequence). The germline V and J ends were trimmed by 3 bases and 6 bases, with 10 bases remaining between them. The CDR3 reads CASSMRRGDTQYF. DNA for the CDR3: TGTGCCAGTAGTATGAGGAGGGGTGATACGCAGTATTTT.

V and J are TRBV28 and TRBJ2-3, with TRBD2 identical over 13 bases. Germline-derived CDR1 and CDR2 are MDHEN and SYDVKM. The CDR3 has 17 residues. V lost 5 bases, J lost 2 bases, and 7 bases stayed unmatched. The CDR3 bases are TGTGCCAGCAGTGCCAGGACTAGCGGGGGAGACACAGATACGCAGTATTTT. The encoded protein is CASSARTSGGDTDTQYF.

The chain couples TRBV2 to TRBJ1-2; TRBD1 matches 9 bases. V lost 5 bases and J lost 8; bases outside the gene matches: 6. This CDR3 has 13 residues. CDR1 is SNHLY and CDR2 is FYNNEI in the germline V gene. CDR3 nucleotide sequence: TGTGCCAGCAGTCCGACAGGGGGTTGGGGCTACACCTTC. Translation gives CASSPTGGWGYTF.

CDR3 coding DNA: TGTGCCAGCCATGCCGGAGGACGGTACAATGAGCAGTTCTTC. Protein sequence: CASHAGGRYNEQFF. V gene TRBV11-2 combines with J gene TRBJ2-1; possibly TRBD2 for D (5 bases). The ends were cut back, 8 bases at V and 4 bases at J, with 15 bases in the middle. The CDR3 extends over 14 amino acids. Germline V gene data show CDR1 as SGHAT and CDR2 as FQNNGV.